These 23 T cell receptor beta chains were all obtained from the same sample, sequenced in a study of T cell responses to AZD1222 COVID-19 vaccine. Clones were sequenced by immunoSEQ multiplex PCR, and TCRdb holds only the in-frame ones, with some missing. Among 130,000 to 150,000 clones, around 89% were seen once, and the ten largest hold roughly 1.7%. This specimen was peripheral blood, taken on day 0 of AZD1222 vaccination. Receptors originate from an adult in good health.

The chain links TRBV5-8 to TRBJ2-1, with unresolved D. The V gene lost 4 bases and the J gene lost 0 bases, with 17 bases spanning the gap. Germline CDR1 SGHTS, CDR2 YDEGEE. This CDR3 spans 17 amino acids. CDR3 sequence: CASSRIFDRSSYNEQFF. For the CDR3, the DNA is TGTGCCAGCAGCCGTATCTTTGACCGAAGCTCCTACAATGAGCAGTTCTTC. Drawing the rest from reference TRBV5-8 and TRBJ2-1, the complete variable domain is EAGVTQSPTHLIKTRGQQATLRCSPISGHTSVYWYQQALGLGLQFLLWYDEGEERNRGNFPPRFSGRQFPNYSSELNVNALELEDSALYLCASSRIFDRSSYNEQFFGPGTRLTVL.

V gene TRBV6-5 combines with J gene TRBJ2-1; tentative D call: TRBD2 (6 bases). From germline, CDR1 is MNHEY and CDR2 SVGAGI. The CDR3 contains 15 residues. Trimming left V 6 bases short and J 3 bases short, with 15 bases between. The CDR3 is CASRRDSASYNEQFF. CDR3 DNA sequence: TGTGCCAGCAGACGGGACTCCGCCAGCTACAATGAGCAGTTCTTC.

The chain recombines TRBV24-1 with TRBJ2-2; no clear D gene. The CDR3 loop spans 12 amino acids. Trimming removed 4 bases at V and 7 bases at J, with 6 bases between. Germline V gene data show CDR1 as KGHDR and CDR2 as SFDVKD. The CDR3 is CATSEVYGELFF. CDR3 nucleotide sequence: TGTGCCACCAGTGAAGTATACGGGGAGCTGTTTTTT.

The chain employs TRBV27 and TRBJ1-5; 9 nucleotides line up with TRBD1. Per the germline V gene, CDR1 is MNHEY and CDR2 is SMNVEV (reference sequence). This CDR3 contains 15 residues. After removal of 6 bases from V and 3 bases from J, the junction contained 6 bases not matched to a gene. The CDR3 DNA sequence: TGTGCCAGCAGCTACGGGACAGGGCACAATCAGCCCCAGCATTTT. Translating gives CASSYGTGHNQPQHF.

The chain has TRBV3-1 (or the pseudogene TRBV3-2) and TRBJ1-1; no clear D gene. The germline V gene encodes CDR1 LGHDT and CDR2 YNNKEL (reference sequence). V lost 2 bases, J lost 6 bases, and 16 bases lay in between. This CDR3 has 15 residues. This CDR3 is CASSQPSLDPAEAFF. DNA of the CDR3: TGTGCCAGCAGCCAACCAAGTCTAGATCCAGCTGAAGCTTTCTTT.

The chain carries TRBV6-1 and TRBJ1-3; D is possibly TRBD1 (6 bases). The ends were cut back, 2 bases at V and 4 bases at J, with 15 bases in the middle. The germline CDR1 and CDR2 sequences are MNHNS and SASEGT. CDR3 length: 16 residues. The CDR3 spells CASSERPSGAGNTIYF. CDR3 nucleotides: TGTGCCAGCAGTGAACGGCCGTCGGGGGCCGGAAACACCATATATTTT.

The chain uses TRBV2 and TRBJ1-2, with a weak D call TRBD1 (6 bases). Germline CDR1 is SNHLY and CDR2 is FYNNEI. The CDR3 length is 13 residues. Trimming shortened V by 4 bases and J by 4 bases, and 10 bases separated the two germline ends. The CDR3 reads CASSAEGVYGYTF. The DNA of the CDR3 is TGTGCCAGCAGTGCCGAGGGGGTCTATGGCTACACCTTC.

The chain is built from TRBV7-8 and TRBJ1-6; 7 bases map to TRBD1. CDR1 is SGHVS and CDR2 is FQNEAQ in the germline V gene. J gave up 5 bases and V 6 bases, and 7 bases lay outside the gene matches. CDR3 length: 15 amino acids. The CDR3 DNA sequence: TGTGCCAGCAGAAGAGGACAGGCTGATAATTCACCCCTCCACTTT. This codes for CASRRGQADNSPLHF.

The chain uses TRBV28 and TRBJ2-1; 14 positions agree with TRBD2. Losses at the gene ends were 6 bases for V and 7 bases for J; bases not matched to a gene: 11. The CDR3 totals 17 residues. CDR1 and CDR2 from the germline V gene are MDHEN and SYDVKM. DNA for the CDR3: TGTGCCAGCAGCCCCGGACTAGCGGGAGGAGCTAGGAATGAGCAGTTCTTC. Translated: CASSPGLAGGARNEQFF.

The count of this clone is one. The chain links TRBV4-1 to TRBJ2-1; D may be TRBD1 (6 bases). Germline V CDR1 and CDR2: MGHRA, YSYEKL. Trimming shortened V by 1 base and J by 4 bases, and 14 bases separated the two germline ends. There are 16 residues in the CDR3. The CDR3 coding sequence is TGCGCCAGCAGCCAAGTTGCCCAGGGGAGATACAATGAGCAGTTCTTC. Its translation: CASSQVAQGRYNEQFF.

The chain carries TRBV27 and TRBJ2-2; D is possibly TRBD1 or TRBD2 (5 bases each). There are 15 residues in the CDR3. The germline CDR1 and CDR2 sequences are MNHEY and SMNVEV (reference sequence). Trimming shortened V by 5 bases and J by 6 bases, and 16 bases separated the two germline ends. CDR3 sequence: CASSPTGPHPGELFF. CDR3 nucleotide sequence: TGTGCCAGCAGTCCCACGGGACCACATCCCGGGGAGCTGTTTTTT.

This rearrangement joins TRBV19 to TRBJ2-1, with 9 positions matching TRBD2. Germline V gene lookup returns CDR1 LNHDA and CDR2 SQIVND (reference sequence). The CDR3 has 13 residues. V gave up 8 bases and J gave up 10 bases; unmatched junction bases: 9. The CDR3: CASQGLAGYEQFF. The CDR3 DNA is TGTGCCAGTCAGGGGCTAGCGGGATACGAGCAGTTCTTC.

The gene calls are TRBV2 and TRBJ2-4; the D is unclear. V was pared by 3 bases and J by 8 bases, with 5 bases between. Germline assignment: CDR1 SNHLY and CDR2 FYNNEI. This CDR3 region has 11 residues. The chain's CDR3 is CASSDPYIQYF. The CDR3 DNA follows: TGTGCCAGCAGTGACCCTTACATTCAGTACTTC.

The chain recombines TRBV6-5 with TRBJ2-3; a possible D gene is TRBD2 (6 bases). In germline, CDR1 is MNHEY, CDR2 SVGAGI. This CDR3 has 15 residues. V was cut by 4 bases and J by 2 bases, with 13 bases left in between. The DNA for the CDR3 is TGTGCCAGCAGTTGGAGGGGCCTCTACACAGATACGCAGTATTTT. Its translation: CASSWRGLYTDTQYF.

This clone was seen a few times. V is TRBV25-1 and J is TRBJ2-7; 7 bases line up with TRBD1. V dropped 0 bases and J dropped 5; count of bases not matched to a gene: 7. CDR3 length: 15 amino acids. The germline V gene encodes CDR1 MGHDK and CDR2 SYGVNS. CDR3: CASSEYTTGSHEQYF. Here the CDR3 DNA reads TGTGCCAGCAGTGAATATACGACAGGGTCCCACGAGCAGTACTTC.

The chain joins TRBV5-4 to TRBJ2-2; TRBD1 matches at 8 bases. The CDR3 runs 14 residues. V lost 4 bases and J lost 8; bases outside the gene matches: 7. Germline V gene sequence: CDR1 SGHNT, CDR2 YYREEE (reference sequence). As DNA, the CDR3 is TGTGCCAGCAGCCGACAGGGGACATCGGGGGAGCTGTTTTTT. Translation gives CASSRQGTSGELFF. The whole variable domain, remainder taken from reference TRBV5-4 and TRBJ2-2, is ETGVTQSPTHLIKTRGQQVTLRCSSQSGHNTVSWYQQALGQGPQFIFQYYREEENGRGNFPPRFSGLQFPNYSSELNVNALELDDSALYLCASSRQGTSGELFFGEGSRLTVL.

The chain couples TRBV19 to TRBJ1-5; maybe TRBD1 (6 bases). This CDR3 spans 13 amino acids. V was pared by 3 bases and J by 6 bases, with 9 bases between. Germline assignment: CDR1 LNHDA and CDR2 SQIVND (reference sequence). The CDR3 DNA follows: TGTGCCAGTAGTATGGGGGGGGCTCAGCCCCAGCATTTT. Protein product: CASSMGGAQPQHF.

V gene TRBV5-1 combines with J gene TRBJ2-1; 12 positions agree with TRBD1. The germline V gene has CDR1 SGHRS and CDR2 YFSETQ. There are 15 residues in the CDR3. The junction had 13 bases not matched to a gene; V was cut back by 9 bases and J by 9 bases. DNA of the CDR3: TGCGCCACACGCACCTGGGACAGGGGGCGGCCTGAGCAGTTCTTC. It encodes CATRTWDRGRPEQFF. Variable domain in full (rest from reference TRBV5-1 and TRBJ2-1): KAGVTQTPRYLIKTRGQQVTLSCSPISGHRSVSWYQQTPGQGLQFLFEYFSETQRNKGNFPGRFSGRQFSNSRSEMNVSTLELGDSALYLCATRTWDRGRPEQFFGPGTRLTVL.

The CDR3 here is CASSLGPEAFF. The CDR3 DNA is TGTGCCAGCAGCTTGGGTCCGGAAGCTTTCTTT. The J gene is TRBJ1-1, the V gene TRBV5-6; D unclear. Germline CDR1 is SGHDT and CDR2 is YYEEEE. The CDR3 sequence is 11 residues long. The V end lost 0 bases, the J end lost 8 bases, and 5 bases lay between the germline ends. Drawing the rest from reference TRBV5-6 and TRBJ1-1, the complete variable domain is DAGVTQSPTHLIKTRGQQVTLRCSPKSGHDTVSWYQQALGQGPQFIFQYYEEEERQRGNFPDRFSGHQFPNYSSELNVNALLLGDSALYLCASSLGPEAFFGQGTRLTVV.

As DNA, the CDR3 is TGTGCCAGCAGTTATCAGAGCTCCTACAATGAGCAGTTCTTC. This translates into CASSYQSSYNEQFF. This chain links TRBV28 with TRBJ2-1, with D unresolved. Trimming shortened V by 4 bases and J by 0 bases, and 7 bases separated the two germline ends. Germline CDR1 and CDR2: MDHEN and SYDVKM. There are 14 residues in the CDR3.

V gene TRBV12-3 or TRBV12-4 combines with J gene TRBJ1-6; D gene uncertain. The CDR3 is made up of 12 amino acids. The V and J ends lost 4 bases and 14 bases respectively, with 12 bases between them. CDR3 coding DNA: TGTGCCAGCAGTTATGACACGCGGGCCCTCCACTTT. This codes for CASSYDTRALHF.

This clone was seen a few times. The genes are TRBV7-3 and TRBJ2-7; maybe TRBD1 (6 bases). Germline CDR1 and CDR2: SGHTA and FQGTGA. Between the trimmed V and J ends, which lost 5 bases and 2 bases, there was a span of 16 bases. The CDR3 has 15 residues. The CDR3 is CASSPTGRGTYEQYF. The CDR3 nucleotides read TGTGCCAGCAGCCCGACCGGCAGGGGTACCTACGAGCAGTACTTC.

The CDR3 region has the DNA TGCAGTGCCCATCTAGCGTACGAGCAGTACTTC. It translates to CSAHLAYEQYF. The chain is built from TRBV20-1 and TRBJ2-7; a weak D match, TRBD2 (6 bases). V lost 6 bases, J lost 4 bases, and 10 bases lay in between. Germline assignment: CDR1 DFQATT and CDR2 SNEGSKA (reference sequence). CDR3 length: 11 residues.